The present T cell receptor beta chain was sequenced within a study of control samples from healthy donors and cancer patients. The assay was immunoSEQ multiplex PCR, and TCRdb's table has in-frame clones only and misses some. The repertoire holds some 20,000 clones, roughly 80% seen once, with 29% in the top ten. This clone showed up just once. This receptor was obtained from a man aged 80 or over with head and neck cancer. Sequenced material: PBMCs.

The CDR3 here is CASSLGDLFTRTGSYEQYF. CDR3 DNA sequence: TGTGCCAGCAGCTTAGGAGACCTTTTCACCAGGACGGGGTCCTACGAGCAGTACTTC. The chain recombines TRBV7-9 with TRBJ2-7; TRBD2 might be the D (5 bases). The length of the CDR3 is 19 residues. The germline gives CDR1 SEHNR, CDR2 FQNEAQ (reference sequence). V was pared by 1 base and J by 1 base, with 23 bases between.